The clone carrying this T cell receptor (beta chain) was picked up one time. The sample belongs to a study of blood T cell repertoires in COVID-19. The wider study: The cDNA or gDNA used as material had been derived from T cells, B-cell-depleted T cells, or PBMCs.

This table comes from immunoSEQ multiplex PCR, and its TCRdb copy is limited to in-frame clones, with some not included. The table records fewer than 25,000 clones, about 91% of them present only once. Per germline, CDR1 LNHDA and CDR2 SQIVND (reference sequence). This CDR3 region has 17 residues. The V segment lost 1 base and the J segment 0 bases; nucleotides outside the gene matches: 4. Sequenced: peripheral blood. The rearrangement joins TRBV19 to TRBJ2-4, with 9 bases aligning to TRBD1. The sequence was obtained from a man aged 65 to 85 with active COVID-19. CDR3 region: CASSIGLDRGAKNIQYF. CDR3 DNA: TGTGCCAGTAGTATAGGTCTGGACAGGGGAGCCAAAAACATTCAGTACTTC.